A selection of T cell receptor beta chains follows, all from one sample in a study of a mutant IDH1 vaccine in newly diagnosed glioma. Clones were sequenced by immunoSEQ multiplex PCR, and TCRdb holds only the in-frame ones, with some missing. The data contain 15,000 to 20,000 clones, about 77% of them seen just once; the ten biggest clones take up about 9.1%. The sequencing used PBMCs, collected from a glioma patient treated with radiotherapy, temozolomide or both. The source is a middle-aged man with glioma. CDR3s include the opening cysteine and the closing phenylalanine or tryptophan. Fields, in order: J gene, CDR3 length, clone size, V gene, CDR3 protein. Clone size is not always given. Where it is, it says once, few, many or a class for expanded clones.

J: TRBJ2-7; length: 14; size: -; V: TRBV6-6; CDR3: CASRPTGTFEEQYF
J: TRBJ1-5; length: 15; size: -; V: TRBV19; CDR3: CASRGGQGRNQPQHF
J: TRBJ2-1; length: 14; size: -; V: TRBV6-4; CDR3: CASSEAGGQNEQFF
J: TRBJ2-2; length: 14; size: -; V: TRBV11-3; CDR3: CASSSTRGTGELFF
J: TRBJ1-1; length: 13; size: few; V: TRBV10-2; CDR3: CASSEVYNTEAFF
J: TRBJ2-3; length: 12; size: -; V: TRBV6-5; CDR3: CASRGVEDTQYF
J: TRBJ1-3; length: 13; size: -; V: TRBV21-1; CDR3: CASRRGVKNTIYF
J: TRBJ2-5; length: 14; size: few; V: TRBV10-3; CDR3: CAIRADTTQETQYF
J: TRBJ1-5; length: 13; size: -; V: TRBV7-6; CDR3: CASSSGENQPQHF
J: TRBJ2-3; length: 16; size: -; V: TRBV11-1; CDR3: CASSIRTLAGLDTQYF
J: TRBJ2-2; length: 14; size: -; V: TRBV11-2; CDR3: CASRPGTASGELFF
J: TRBJ2-1; length: 16; size: -; V: TRBV5-1; CDR3: CASSLEAGTSYNEQFF
J: TRBJ1-1; length: 13; size: once; V: TRBV7-2; CDR3: CASSFHLNTEAFF
J: TRBJ2-1; length: 15; size: -; V: TRBV7-2; CDR3: CASSLSLAVYNEQFF
J: TRBJ2-3; length: 14; size: -; V: TRBV7-9; CDR3: CASRRAGNTDTQYF
J: TRBJ2-2; length: 16; size: -; V: TRBV7-8; CDR3: CASSPPPGGAVGELFF
J: TRBJ1-2; length: 16; size: -; V: TRBV28; CDR3: CASTEPGQGAIDGYTF
J: TRBJ2-5; length: 15; size: few; V: TRBV7-2; CDR3: CASTPNRGPQETQYF
J: TRBJ1-3; length: 14; size: -; V: TRBV5-4; CDR3: CASQKRGPGNTIYF
J: TRBJ1-2; length: 14; size: -; V: TRBV6-6; CDR3: CASSSADRGDGYTF
J: TRBJ2-1; length: 13; size: -; V: TRBV19; CDR3: CASSIVNSNEQFF
J: TRBJ2-6; length: 16; size: -; V: TRBV18; CDR3: CASSGTGVGGANVLTF
J: TRBJ1-5; length: 15; size: once; V: TRBV19; CDR3: CASDRQRGKNQPQHF
J: TRBJ2-3; length: 14; size: -; V: TRBV27; CDR3: CASSFRENTDTQYF
J: TRBJ2-1; length: 13; size: few; V: TRBV7-9; CDR3: CASERDVYNEQFF
J: TRBJ2-5; length: 14; size: -; V: TRBV6-5; CDR3: CASGTGALQETQYF
J: TRBJ1-4; length: 12; size: -; V: TRBV7-2; CDR3: CASSLSGEKLFF
J: TRBJ1-4; length: 14; size: once; V: TRBV19; CDR3: CASSRTGGNEKLFF
J: TRBJ2-5; length: 15; size: once; V: TRBV25-1; CDR3: CASRLSSGRQETQYF
J: TRBJ2-1; length: 11; size: -; V: TRBV10-3; CDR3: CAISAANEQFF
J: TRBJ2-6; length: 16; size: -; V: TRBV9; CDR3: CASMRQALSGANVLTF